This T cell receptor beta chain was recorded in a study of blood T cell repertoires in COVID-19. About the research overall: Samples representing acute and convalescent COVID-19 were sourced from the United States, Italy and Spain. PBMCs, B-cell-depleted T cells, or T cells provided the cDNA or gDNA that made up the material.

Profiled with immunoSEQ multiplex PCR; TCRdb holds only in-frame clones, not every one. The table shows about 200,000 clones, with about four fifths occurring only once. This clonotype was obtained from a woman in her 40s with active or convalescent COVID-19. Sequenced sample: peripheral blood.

The CDR3 nucleotides are TGTGCCTGGAGTCGGGGGGTCGAGGCTTTCTTT. Translating it yields CAWSRGVEAFF. The chain uses TRBV30 and TRBJ1-1; the D gene is possibly TRBD1 (5 bases). CDR3 length equals 11 residues. V lost 2 bases to trimming and J lost 11 bases, with 12 bases between them. CDR1 and CDR2 (germline): GTSNPN, SVGIG (reference sequence).